The 26 T cell receptor beta chains presented below share a single source sample, sequenced in a study of blood T cells in healthy people across ages. With a J-beta primer mix and a sample-barcoded 5' primer, a second PCR ran 7 to 11 cycles. TCRdb analysed the 5' RACE reads with MiXCR anew, one entry per CDR3 protein. Seen here are more than 650,000 distinct CDR3 sequences, roughly 50% observed once, and the top ten hold roughly two fifths. Specimen: blood. The receptors derive from a man older than 75 in good health.

CDR3 amino acids: CASSLGQGWGETQYF. Written as DNA, the CDR3 is TGTGCCAGCAGCCTCGGACAGGGATGGGGTGAGACCCAGTACTTC. This chain uses TRBV5-6 with TRBJ2-5, with 8 bases identical to TRBD1. V shed 4 bases, J shed 5 bases, and the junction held 10 bases outside the gene matches. The CDR3 contains 15 residues. Germline CDR1 is SGHDT and CDR2 is YYEEEE.

The J gene is TRBJ2-3, the V gene TRBV28, with D unclear. The CDR3 has 10 residues. Germline assignment: CDR1 MDHEN and CDR2 SYDVKM. Trimming removed 3 bases from V and 6 bases from J, with 1 base in between. DNA for the CDR3: TGTGCCAGCAGTTTCGATACGCAGTATTTT. As protein: CASSFDTQYF.

The V call is TRBV6-2 or TRBV6-3, the J call TRBJ2-4, with 7 bases fitting TRBD2. The germline gives CDR1 MNHEY, CDR2 SVGEGT. The ends lost 6 bases at V and 13 bases at J; junction bases unmatched: 15. This CDR3 has 14 amino acids. DNA of the CDR3: TGTGCCAGCAGACCGGGAGGAGGTGGGCGGGAGCAGTACTTC. Translation: CASRPGGGGREQYF.

This clonotype was picked up a small number of times. The V and J genes are TRBV29-1 and TRBJ2-1; a weak D match, TRBD2 (6 bases). Germline V gives CDR1 SQVTM, CDR2 ANQGSEA. The CDR3 consists of 14 residues. Trimming removed 6 bases at V and 0 bases at J, with 12 bases between. CDR3 residues: CSVLAVLSYNEQFF. The CDR3 region has the DNA TGCAGCGTGTTAGCGGTACTCTCCTACAATGAGCAGTTCTTC.

The J gene is TRBJ2-5, the V gene TRBV9; D gene uncertain. Germline-derived CDR1 and CDR2 are SGDLS and YYNGEE. With 0 bases removed from V and 5 bases from J, the gap between germline ends came to 11 bases. There are 14 residues in the CDR3. CDR3 bases: TGTGCCAGCAGCGTAGGTATTGGCCGGGAGACCCAGTACTTC. It specifies CASSVGIGRETQYF.

This clonotype was seen ten or more times. The CDR3 loop is CASRGTDTQYF. CDR3 coding DNA: TGTGCCAGCAGGGGCACAGATACGCAGTATTTT. This rearrangement joins TRBV25-1 to TRBJ2-3, with no clear D. Germline V CDR1 and CDR2: MGHDK, SYGVNS. V shed 6 bases and J shed 1 base, with 2 bases lying between them. CDR3 size: 11 residues.

The chain employs TRBV5-6 and TRBJ2-4, with 7 bases fitting TRBD1. The end of the DNA fits TRBJ2-7 better, so the J call may be wrong. CDR3 size: 15 residues. Germline-derived CDR1 and CDR2 are SGHDT and YYEEEE. CDR3 bases: TGTGCCAGCAGCTCCGGCAGGGGACAGTCCTACGAGCAGTACTTC. This codes for CASSSGRGQSYEQYF.

The table lists this clonotype with a few counts. This chain uses TRBV3-1 with TRBJ2-7; a possible D gene is TRBD1 (5 bases). V lost 2 bases, J lost 3 bases, and 11 bases lay in between. The germline CDR1 and CDR2 sequences are LGHDT and YNNKEL (reference sequence). The length of the CDR3 is 14 residues. CDR3: CASSQTQGGYEQYF. CDR3 sequence (DNA): TGTGCCAGCAGCCAAACCCAGGGCGGCTACGAGCAGTACTTC.

This clonotype was counted only a few times. The V call is TRBV6-1, the J call TRBJ2-1; 16 bases are shared with TRBD2. V shed 5 bases, J shed 4 bases, and the junction held 8 bases outside the gene matches. This CDR3 contains 18 residues. Per germline, CDR1 MNHNS and CDR2 SASEGT. This CDR3 is CASSRGTSGRATYNEQFF. In nucleotides, the CDR3 is TGTGCCAGCAGTCGCGGGACTAGCGGGAGGGCCACTTACAATGAGCAGTTCTTC.

This clonotype was seen only a few times. The genes are TRBV5-1 and TRBJ2-5; 8 bases fit TRBD1. J was trimmed by 4 bases and V by 3 bases; bases with no gene match: 2. CDR1 and CDR2 (germline): SGHRS, YFSETQ. The CDR3 is 13 residues long. CDR3 sequence: CASSSQGAETQYF. The CDR3 bases are TGCGCCAGCAGCTCCCAGGGGGCAGAGACCCAGTACTTC.

This clonotype showed up just once. This chain uses TRBV5-5 with TRBJ1-1, with D possibly matching TRBD1 (5 bases). Germline loops: CDR1 SGHKS, CDR2 YYEKEE (reference sequence). The CDR3 is 16 residues long. V shed 0 bases and J shed 6 bases, with 18 bases lying between them. The CDR3 DNA sequence: TGTGCCAGCAGCTTGGAACTGGGGCGGGTCGGCGCTGAAGCTTTCTTT. Translated: CASSLELGRVGAEAFF. The whole variable domain, remainder taken from reference TRBV5-5 and TRBJ1-1, is DAGVTQSPTHLIKTRGQQVTLRCSPISGHKSVSWYQQVLGQGPQFIFQYYEKEERGRGNFPDRFSARQFPNYSSELNVNALLLGDSALYLCASSLELGRVGAEAFFGQGTRLTVV.

The sample holds a few counts of this clonotype. CDR3 DNA: TGTGCCAGCAGTCCTAGAGGGGATCAGTTTTACAATGAGCAGTTCTTC. This encodes CASSPRGDQFYNEQFF. J is TRBJ2-1 and V is TRBV7-9; D might be TRBD1 or TRBD2, each matching 5 bases. V gave up 6 bases and J gave up 4 bases, with 19 bases separating them. From germline, CDR1 is SEHNR and CDR2 FQNEAQ (reference sequence). The CDR3 sequence is 16 residues long. Filled out from reference TRBV7-9 and TRBJ2-1, the complete variable domain reads DTGVSQNPRHKITKRGQNVTFRCDPISEHNRLYWYRQTLGQGPEFLTYFQNEAQLEKSRLLSDRFSAERPKGSFSTLEIQRTEQGDSAMYLCASSPRGDQFYNEQFFGPGTRLTVL.

The V call is TRBV4-1, the J call TRBJ2-3; D gene uncertain. Germline values: CDR1 MGHRA, CDR2 YSYEKL. V lost 0 bases and J 7 bases, leaving 11 bases between the germline ends. This CDR3 has 14 residues. CDR3 loop: CASSQDLATHTQYF. CDR3 coding DNA: TGCGCCAGCAGCCAAGATCTGGCTACTCATACGCAGTATTTT.

The chain joins TRBV5-1 to TRBJ2-1; D is perhaps TRBD2 (5 bases). Germline V gives CDR1 SGHRS, CDR2 YFSETQ. The CDR3 runs 14 residues. Trimming left V 3 bases short and J 7 bases short, with 14 bases between. For the CDR3, the DNA is TGCGCCAGCAGCTGGAGAGGGCCGTGGAATGAGCAGTTCTTC. It is translated as CASSWRGPWNEQFF.

This clonotype was picked up a small number of times. V and J are TRBV20-1 and TRBJ2-3; 9 nucleotides line up with TRBD2. This CDR3 spans 16 amino acids. Per the germline V gene, CDR1 is DFQATT and CDR2 is SNEGSKA (reference sequence). V shed 5 bases and J 5 bases; nucleotides not matched to a gene: 14. CDR3 sequence: CSAQTPAGGLVDTQYF. The CDR3 region has the DNA TGCAGTGCTCAAACCCCAGCGGGAGGCTTGGTAGATACGCAGTATTTT.

In its sample, this clonotype was seen a few times. The chain uses TRBV7-9 and TRBJ2-7; D is tentatively TRBD1 or TRBD2 (5 bases each). This CDR3 comprises 15 residues. V lost 0 bases and J 5 bases, leaving 14 bases between the germline ends. The V gene's germline CDR1 is SEHNR and CDR2 FQNEAQ (reference sequence). The CDR3 DNA is TGTGCCAGCAGCTTAGCTCAGGGAGCCCCCGACGAGCAGTACTTC. It specifies CASSLAQGAPDEQYF.

The rearrangement uses TRBV7-2 and TRBJ2-1; 11 bases are a match to TRBD2. The CDR3 is 14 residues long. Germline V gene lookup returns CDR1 SGHTA and CDR2 FQGNSA. The junction had 8 bases not matched to a gene; V was cut back by 5 bases and J by 11 bases. The CDR3: CASSGLAGKPKQFF. The CDR3 DNA follows: TGTGCCAGCAGCGGACTAGCGGGTAAGCCGAAGCAGTTCTTC.

The chain employs TRBV20-1 and TRBJ2-5, with 7 bases that match TRBD1. Per the germline V gene, CDR1 is DFQATT and CDR2 is SNEGSKA (reference sequence). CDR3 length equals 11 residues. V lost 7 bases to trimming and J lost 5 bases; unmatched junction nucleotides: 4. The CDR3 reads CSGGQLETQYF. CDR3 in DNA: TGCAGTGGGGGACAGCTGGAGACCCAGTACTTC.

This clonotype was counted only a few times. The chain uses TRBV28 and TRBJ2-1, with a weak D call TRBD2 (7 bases). V was clipped by 5 bases and J by 2 bases, with 13 bases between them. CDR1 is MDHEN and CDR2 is SYDVKM in the germline V gene. The CDR3 length is 15 residues. CDR3 in amino acids: CASSPHGGPYNEQFF. CDR3 bases: TGTGCCAGCAGTCCACACGGGGGGCCCTACAATGAGCAGTTCTTC.

V gene TRBV9 combines with J gene TRBJ2-1; D unresolved. Trimming removed 3 bases from V and 0 bases from J, with 7 bases in between. The CDR3 consists of 14 residues. In germline, CDR1 is SGDLS, CDR2 YYNGEE. The CDR3 is CASSARISYNEQFF. As DNA, the CDR3 is TGTGCCAGCAGCGCACGTATCTCCTACAATGAGCAGTTCTTC.

This clonotype came up a few times. The rearrangement links TRBV20-1 to TRBJ2-1; D ambiguous. The CDR3 runs to 11 residues. With 3 bases removed from V and 7 bases from J, the gap between germline ends came to 7 bases. Germline CDR1 reads DFQATT; CDR2 reads SNEGSKA (reference sequence). The CDR3 region is CSASKENEQFF. Here the CDR3 DNA reads TGCAGTGCTAGTAAAGAAAATGAGCAGTTCTTC.

For this clonotype: A much larger clone lies one base from this, so it may be a read error. The chain uses TRBV29-1 and TRBJ2-5, with D perhaps given as TRBD1 or TRBD2 (6 bases each). The closer fit of TRBJ2-7 to the DNA end suggests the J call may be wrong. The germline CDR1 and CDR2 sequences are SQVTM and ANQGSEA. CDR3 length: 12 residues. CDR3 in DNA: TGCAGCGTTGATCCGGGGGCTGACGAGCAGTACTTC. It encodes CSVDPGADEQYF.

The rearrangement joins TRBV12-3 or TRBV12-4 to TRBJ1-6; tentative D call: TRBD1 (5 bases). Trimming cost V 8 bases and J 9 bases, with 14 bases left between them. The CDR3 contains 13 residues. The CDR3 reads CASHRGVGSPLHF. The CDR3 DNA reads as TGTGCCAGCCACCGAGGGGTGGGTTCACCCCTCCACTTT.

The chain uses TRBV29-1 and TRBJ1-2; 8 bases map to TRBD1. The CDR3 extends over 13 amino acids. Germline CDR1 is SQVTM and CDR2 is ANQGSEA. V lost 6 bases to trimming and J lost 4 bases; unmatched junction nucleotides: 7. Written as DNA, the CDR3 is TGCAGCGTCGATTGGACAGGGCGCTATGGCTACACCTTC. Amino acid sequence: CSVDWTGRYGYTF.

V is TRBV15 and J is TRBJ2-7, with D possibly being TRBD1 or TRBD2 (5 bases each). V shed 1 base and J shed 1 base, with 11 bases lying between them. Germline V gene lookup returns CDR1 LNHNV and CDR2 YYDKDF (reference sequence). The CDR3 spans 15 residues. The CDR3, as DNA: TGTGCCACCAGCAGAGCCCGGGACCGATCCTACGAGCAGTACTTC. It specifies CATSRARDRSYEQYF.

This clonotype turned up a few times. The chain has TRBV27 and TRBJ1-2, with TRBD1 matching over 7 bases. Germline lookup yields CDR1 MNHEY and CDR2 SMNVEV (reference sequence). With V trimmed by 2 bases and J by 6 bases, 6 bases remained unmatched. The CDR3 runs 14 residues. The CDR3 coding sequence is TGTGCCAGCAGTTTAGCTTCCCAGGGGGATGGCTACACCTTC. This sequence encodes CASSLASQGDGYTF.